These 27 T cell receptor beta chains came from one sample sequenced in a study of T cell responses to AZD1222 COVID-19 vaccine. The table came from immunoSEQ multiplex PCR; TCRdb's copy has only in-frame clones and leaves some out. The sample contains 150,000 to 180,000 clones, about nine tenths of which appear only once. The source material was peripheral blood, sampled on day 0 of AZD1222 vaccination. Every receptor here comes from an adult in good health.

The rearrangement uses TRBV12-3 or TRBV12-4 and TRBJ1-6; perhaps TRBD1 as D (5 bases). V was shortened by 7 bases and J by 8 bases, with 9 bases between the two germline ends. This CDR3 region has 12 residues. The CDR3 sequence: CASTTTDSPLHF. CDR3 DNA: TGTGCCAGCACCACGACAGATTCACCCCTCCACTTT.

This clone was detected only once. The V call is TRBV2, the J call TRBJ1-2; no reliable D call. The CDR3 loop spans 11 amino acids. The germline gives CDR1 SNHLY, CDR2 FYNNEI. V lost 4 bases to trimming and J lost 7 bases, with 7 bases between them. CDR3 sequence (DNA): TGTGCCAGCAGTGTCCAGATTGGCTACACCTTC. Its protein is CASSVQIGYTF.

Notes on this clone: This CDR3 is also generated by other DNA sequences in the sample. The gene calls are TRBV6-6 and TRBJ1-6, with 8 nucleotides matching TRBD1. This CDR3 is built from 14 residues. V was clipped by 5 bases and J by 6 bases; unmatched bases: 3. CDR1 and CDR2 (germline): MNHNY, SVGAGI (reference sequence). The CDR3 nucleotides read TGTGCCAGCAGTCCAGACAGGGGTAATTCACCCCTCCACTTT. Translating it yields CASSPDRGNSPLHF.

The chain recombines TRBV2 with TRBJ1-1, with 7 bases identical to TRBD1. The CDR3 is 14 amino acids. Germline values: CDR1 SNHLY, CDR2 FYNNEI. V shed 5 bases and J 1 base; nucleotides not matched to a gene: 4. Here the CDR3 reads CASSMGQRNTEAFF. CDR3 bases: TGTGCCAGCAGTATGGGACAGAGGAACACTGAAGCTTTCTTT.

The chain uses TRBV7-2 and TRBJ1-3; D gene unclear. V lost 5 bases and J lost 0, with 11 bases in between. This CDR3 has 15 residues. Germline CDR1 reads SGHTA; CDR2 reads FQGNSA. CDR3 in DNA: TGTGCCAGCAGCCCACAGATATCCTCTGGAAACACCATATATTTT. Residues: CASSPQISSGNTIYF.

This clone was seen just once. The J gene is TRBJ2-5, the V gene TRBV6-2 or TRBV6-3, with D hard to call. With 2 bases removed from V and 2 bases from J, the gap between germline ends came to 3 bases. Germline CDR1 MNHEY, CDR2 SVGEGT. This CDR3 is built from 12 residues. The chain's CDR3 is CASSYRQETQYF. The CDR3 DNA follows: TGTGCCAGCAGTTACAGGCAAGAGACCCAGTACTTC.

The chain recombines TRBV6-6 with TRBJ2-4; 7 bases agree with TRBD2. V shed 4 bases, J shed 1 base, and the junction held 4 bases outside the gene matches. The CDR3 runs to 15 residues. Germline CDR1 and CDR2: MNHNY and SVGAGI (reference sequence). CDR3 amino acids: CASSSVGGAKNIQYF. CDR3 bases: TGTGCCAGCAGTTCGGTGGGAGGGGCCAAAAACATTCAGTACTTC.

This clone was detected a few times. DNA for the CDR3: TGTGCCAGCAGTTTATTGTCCAGGGGAAATGAGCAGTTCTTC. Residues: CASSLLSRGNEQFF. The J gene is TRBJ2-1, the V gene TRBV28; D may be TRBD1 (6 bases). The V and J ends lost 1 base and 7 bases respectively, with 11 bases between them. The CDR3 extends over 14 amino acids. From germline, CDR1 is MDHEN and CDR2 SYDVKM.

The rearrangement joins TRBV15 to TRBJ2-3; TRBD1 is a possible D gene (6 bases). Germline CDR1 is LNHNV and CDR2 is YYDKDF (reference sequence). V lost 4 bases and J 3 bases, leaving 17 bases between the germline ends. The CDR3 is 16 residues long. Here the CDR3 DNA reads TGTGCCACCAGCACAAGGGTCGCGAGGGGGACAGATACGCAGTATTTT. Translated: CATSTRVARGTDTQYF.

This clone was observed a single time. The chain carries TRBV28 and TRBJ2-5; TRBD2 is a possible D gene (5 bases). Per germline, CDR1 MDHEN and CDR2 SYDVKM. The CDR3 spans 15 residues. V was pared by 5 bases and J by 4 bases, with 17 bases between. CDR3: CASSPLGGGLETQYF. CDR3 nucleotide sequence: TGTGCCAGCAGTCCCCTAGGCGGAGGTCTAGAGACCCAGTACTTC.

This chain uses TRBV7-2 with TRBJ2-3; 7 bases are a match to TRBD1. Looked up from germline, CDR1 is SGHTA and CDR2 is FQGNSA. The CDR3 has 15 amino acids. V was clipped by 5 bases and J by 1 base; unmatched bases: 6. The CDR3 region is CASSKQGPGTDTQYF. The CDR3 nucleotides read TGTGCCAGCAGCAAACAGGGGCCGGGCACAGATACGCAGTATTTT.

The chain couples TRBV15 to TRBJ1-1; TRBD1 aligns across 12 bases. V shed 4 bases and J 6 bases; nucleotides not matched to a gene: 3. Germline-derived CDR1 and CDR2 are LNHNV and YYDKDF (reference sequence). CDR3 length equals 14 residues. CDR3 protein: CATSMGQGAPEAFF. CDR3 coding DNA: TGTGCCACCAGCATGGGACAGGGGGCCCCTGAAGCTTTCTTT.

The chain recombines TRBV10-2 with TRBJ1-2; TRBD1 might be the D (5 bases). Germline-derived CDR1 and CDR2 are WSHSY and SAAADI. The CDR3 covers 15 residues. The ends were cut back, 3 bases at V and 8 bases at J, with 19 bases in the middle. CDR3 residues: CASSERGGGRDGYTF. For the CDR3, the DNA is TGCGCCAGCAGTGAAAGGGGTGGGGGTCGGGACGGCTACACCTTC.

The chain joins TRBV6-5 to TRBJ1-5, with TRBD1 matching 8 bases. The germline CDR1 and CDR2 sequences are MNHEY and SVGAGI. The J segment lost 2 bases and the V segment lost 4 bases, leaving 4 bases of the junction unmatched. This CDR3 contains 15 residues. CDR3 nucleotides: TGTGCCAGCAGTTTGGACAGGGCTCGCAATCAGCCCCAGCATTTT. Protein: CASSLDRARNQPQHF.

This clone has only a few counts. V usage is TRBV7-2 and J usage is TRBJ2-7; 9 bases match TRBD1. The CDR3 has 15 amino acids. CDR1 is SGHTA and CDR2 is FQGNSA in the germline V gene. With 5 bases clipped from V and 4 bases from J, the junction kept 9 bases outside the gene matches. The CDR3 coding sequence is TGTGCCAGCAGCGTTCAATCCGGGACAGGGTACGAGCAGTACTTC. Residues: CASSVQSGTGYEQYF.

The chain recombines TRBV5-1 with TRBJ1-1, with TRBD1 as a possible D gene (5 bases). The CDR3 extends over 15 amino acids. V lost 1 base, J lost 0 bases, and 10 bases lay in between. Germline V CDR1 and CDR2: SGHRS, YFSETQ. The CDR3, as DNA: TGCGCCAGCAGCTTGAGGGGTGTAATGAACACTGAAGCTTTCTTT. Its protein product is CASSLRGVMNTEAFF.

CDR3 DNA: TGCGCCAGCAGCTTGGCAGGACAGCAACAAGAGACCCAGTACTTC. Its translation is CASSLAGQQQETQYF. This chain joins TRBV5-1 and TRBJ2-5; D may be TRBD1 (6 bases). Trimming took 0 bases from V and 2 from J, leaving 11 bases between them. CDR1 is SGHRS and CDR2 is YFSETQ in the germline V gene. The CDR3 totals 15 residues.

The J gene is TRBJ1-1, the V gene TRBV19; 7 bases are a match to TRBD1. From germline, CDR1 is LNHDA and CDR2 SQIVND (reference sequence). The CDR3 loop spans 16 amino acids. Unmatched junction bases numbered 12, after V lost 8 bases and J lost 0 bases. The CDR3 DNA is TGTGCCAGTGGAACAGGGGTCACAATCATGAACACTGAAGCTTTCTTT. This sequence encodes CASGTGVTIMNTEAFF.

The chain couples TRBV7-8 to TRBJ1-1, with D possibly TRBD1 on 5 matching bases. The germline gives CDR1 SGHVS, CDR2 FQNEAQ. CDR3 length: 14 amino acids. V lost 2 bases and J 1 base, leaving 8 bases between the germline ends. CDR3: CASSLRDRNTEAFF. The CDR3 DNA sequence: TGTGCCAGCAGCTTACGTGACAGGAACACTGAAGCTTTCTTT.

The chain carries TRBV25-1 and TRBJ1-2; no firm D call. Germline values: CDR1 MGHDK, CDR2 SYGVNS. Between the trimmed V and J ends, which lost 0 bases and 8 bases, there was a span of 13 bases. The CDR3 has 14 amino acids. CDR3 region: CASSEYEAAGGYTF. In nucleotides, the CDR3 is TGTGCCAGCAGTGAATATGAGGCCGCCGGCGGCTACACCTTC.

In its sample, this clone was seen a few times. The chain's CDR3 is CASSSFQGLNTEAFF. For the CDR3, the DNA is TGCGCCAGCAGCTCCTTCCAGGGGCTGAACACTGAAGCTTTCTTT. This chain joins TRBV5-1 and TRBJ1-1; perhaps TRBD1 as D (6 bases). Germline-derived CDR1 and CDR2 are SGHRS and YFSETQ. The CDR3 loop spans 15 amino acids. V lost 3 bases and J 0 bases, leaving 12 bases between the germline ends. The full variable domain, completed using reference TRBV5-1 and TRBJ1-1, is KAGVTQTPRYLIKTRGQQVTLSCSPISGHRSVSWYQQTPGQGLQFLFEYFSETQRNKGNFPGRFSGRQFSNSRSEMNVSTLELGDSALYLCASSSFQGLNTEAFFGQGTRLTVV.

This clone was picked up a small number of times. The chain has TRBV10-3 and TRBJ2-7, with 10 bases lining up with TRBD1. V lost 4 bases, J lost 4 bases, and 1 base stayed unmatched. From germline, CDR1 is ENHRY and CDR2 SYGVKD. This CDR3 is built from 13 residues. The CDR3 is CAISGQGAYEQYF. CDR3 DNA: TGTGCCATCAGTGGACAGGGGGCTTACGAGCAGTACTTC.

This chain uses TRBV6-2 or TRBV6-3 with TRBJ1-2, with 10 bases fitting TRBD1. The junction had 6 bases not matched to a gene; V was cut back by 4 bases and J by 4 bases. This CDR3 contains 15 residues. CDR1 is MNHEY and CDR2 is SVGEGT in the germline V gene. Here the CDR3 reads CASSSPGQGTYGYTF. For the CDR3, the DNA is TGTGCCAGCAGTTCGCCGGGACAGGGGACCTATGGCTACACCTTC.

V and J are TRBV24-1 and TRBJ2-1; D possibly corresponds to TRBD2 (5 bases). This CDR3 has 13 residues. Trimming took off 5 bases at V and 7 bases at J, with 11 bases between the two ends. CDR1 is KGHDR, CDR2 SFDVKD, per germline. In DNA, the CDR3 is TGTGCCACCAGTGGACTATCGGGGAATGAGCAGTTCTTC. Translated, it gives CATSGLSGNEQFF.

The chain uses TRBV29-1 and TRBJ1-1; 12 positions agree with TRBD1. Germline CDR1 SQVTM, CDR2 ANQGSEA. The CDR3 is made up of 14 amino acids. Trimming cost V 7 bases and J 4 bases; bases outside gene matches: 7. The CDR3 region is CSARDRGLSTEAFF. In nucleotides, the CDR3 is TGCAGCGCTCGGGACAGGGGGCTGAGCACTGAAGCTTTCTTT.

This clone was recorded only once. The CDR3 nucleotides read TGCGCCAGCAGTGAGCAACCCCTAGCGGGGGCCGGGGAGCAGTACTTC. Its protein product is CASSEQPLAGAGEQYF. V and J are TRBV10-2 and TRBJ2-7; 10 positions match TRBD2. This CDR3 comprises 16 residues. Germline V gene sequence: CDR1 WSHSY, CDR2 SAAADI. V shed 2 bases and J 7 bases; nucleotides not matched to a gene: 11.

The chain uses TRBV7-2 and TRBJ1-2; TRBD1 might be the D (5 bases). Germline CDR1 reads SGHTA; CDR2 reads FQGNSA. V was pared by 5 bases and J by 8 bases, with 9 bases between. This CDR3 is built from 11 residues. CDR3 bases: TGTGCCAGCAGCCTGAACAGGGGCTACACCTTC. Its translation is CASSLNRGYTF. Supplemented by reference TRBV7-2 and TRBJ1-2, the full variable domain reads GAGVSQSPSNKVTEKGKDVELRCDPISGHTALYWYRQSLGQGLEFLIYFQGNSAPDKSGLPSDRFSAERTGGSVSTLTIQRTQQEDSAVYLCASSLNRGYTFGSGTRLTVV.